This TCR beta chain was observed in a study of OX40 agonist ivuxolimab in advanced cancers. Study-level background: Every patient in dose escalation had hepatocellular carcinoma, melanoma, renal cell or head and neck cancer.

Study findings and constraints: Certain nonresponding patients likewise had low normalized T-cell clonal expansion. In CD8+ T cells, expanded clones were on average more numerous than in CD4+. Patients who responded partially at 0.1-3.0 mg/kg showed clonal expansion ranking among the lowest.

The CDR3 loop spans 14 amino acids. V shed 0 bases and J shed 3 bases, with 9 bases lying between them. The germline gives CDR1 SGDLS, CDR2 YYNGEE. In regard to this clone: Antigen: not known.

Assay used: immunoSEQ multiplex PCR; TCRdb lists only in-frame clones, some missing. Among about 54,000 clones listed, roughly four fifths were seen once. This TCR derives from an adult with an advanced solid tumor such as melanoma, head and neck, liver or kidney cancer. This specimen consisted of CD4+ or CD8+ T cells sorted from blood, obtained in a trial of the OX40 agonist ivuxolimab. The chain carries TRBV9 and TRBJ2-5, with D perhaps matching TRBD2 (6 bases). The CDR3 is CASSVGVAEETQYF. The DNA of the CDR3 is TGTGCCAGCAGCGTAGGAGTAGCGGAAGAGACCCAGTACTTC. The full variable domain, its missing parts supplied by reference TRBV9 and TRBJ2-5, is DSGVTQTPKHLITATGQRVTLRCSPRSGDLSVYWYQQSLDQGLQFLIQYYNGEERAKGNILERFSAQQFPDLHSELNLSSLELGDSALYFCASSVGVAEETQYFGPGTRLLVL.